These 19 T cell receptor beta chains came from one sample sequenced in a study of Ad26.COV2.S vaccination and SARS-CoV-2 variants (dated by TCRdb to the early 2020s). Library prep was done by the immunoSEQ multiplex PCR assay. This is the immuneACCESS table as TCRdb keeps it, with only in-frame sequences that have V and J called. A part of the clones is gone; compared with another copy, unresolved V genes explain less than half, and the rest is unexplained. This sample gives just over 350,000 clones in total; 90% to 95% of them show up just once. Around 4% of the sample goes to the ten largest clones. What this sample's time point label stands for: individuals recovered from natural SARS-CoV-2 infection. This specimen consisted of peripheral blood, obtained after recovery from COVID-19. The source of these receptors is a human donor who had recovered from COVID-19.

This rearrangement joins TRBV27 to TRBJ2-4; no firm D call. The V end lost 8 bases, the J end lost 0 bases, and 17 bases lay between the germline ends. The CDR3 is 16 residues long. Germline V gene lookup returns CDR1 MNHEY and CDR2 SMNVEV (reference sequence). The CDR3 DNA follows: TGTGCCAGCCGCACAACCATGTTACTAGCCAAAAACATTCAGTACTTC. Its translation is CASRTTMLLAKNIQYF.

This sequence joins TRBV6-5 and TRBJ1-1, with D possibly TRBD1 on 6 matching bases. Germline lookup yields CDR1 MNHEY and CDR2 SVGAGI. With 1 base removed from V and 3 bases from J, the gap between germline ends came to 12 bases. This CDR3 is built from 15 residues. Here the CDR3 DNA reads TGTGCCAGCAGTTACTTTGGAGGGGGAGACACTGAAGCTTTCTTT. This translates into CASSYFGGGDTEAFF.

The genes are TRBV4-1 and TRBJ2-7; weak D call: TRBD1 (5 bases). CDR1 is MGHRA, CDR2 YSYEKL, per germline. The V end lost 3 bases, the J end lost 3 bases, and 12 bases lay between the germline ends. The CDR3 contains 14 residues. CDR3: CASSQADSDYEQYF. CDR3 DNA: TGCGCCAGCAGCCAGGCTGACAGCGACTACGAGCAGTACTTC.

This clone has just one count. The chain joins TRBV6-6 to TRBJ2-7, with TRBD1 matching over 10 bases. Trimming removed 5 bases from V and 7 bases from J; junction bases left unmatched: 5. Looked up from germline, CDR1 is MNHNY and CDR2 is SVGAGI (reference sequence). CDR3 length: 13 residues. The CDR3 loop reads CASSDRGPEEQYF. The CDR3 nucleotides are TGTGCCAGCAGTGACAGGGGGCCTGAAGAGCAGTACTTC.

V and J are TRBV2 and TRBJ1-5; possible D gene TRBD1, 6 bases. V lost 6 bases to trimming and J lost 2 bases, with 20 bases between them. The CDR3 is made up of 17 amino acids. The V gene's germline CDR1 is SNHLY and CDR2 FYNNEI. Written as DNA, the CDR3 is TGTGCCAGCAGCTACGGGGCCAGGGGTAGAGGCAATCAGCCCCAGCATTTT. Translating gives CASSYGARGRGNQPQHF.

The chain joins TRBV4-2 to TRBJ2-3, with 7 bases that match TRBD2. The CDR3 sequence is 15 residues long. With V trimmed by 1 base and J by 1 base, 2 bases remained unmatched. The V gene's germline CDR1 is LGHNA and CDR2 YNFKEQ. The CDR3 loop is CASSQGAGGTDTQYF. The CDR3 coding sequence is TGTGCCAGCAGCCAAGGGGCGGGGGGCACAGATACGCAGTATTTT.

The rearrangement links TRBV19 to TRBJ2-3; 10 nucleotides line up with TRBD2. CDR1 is LNHDA, CDR2 SQIVND, per germline (reference sequence). CDR3 size: 15 residues. After removal of 5 bases from V and 3 bases from J, the junction contained 5 bases not matched to a gene. CDR3 sequence (DNA): TGTGCCAGTAGTGCAGCGGGGGGGAAGACAGATACGCAGTATTTT. Translated: CASSAAGGKTDTQYF.

The chain couples TRBV9 to TRBJ2-7, with TRBD2 identical over 10 bases. In germline, CDR1 is SGDLS, CDR2 YYNGEE. The CDR3 length is 15 residues. After removal of 4 bases from V and 5 bases from J, the junction contained 9 bases not matched to a gene. The CDR3 spells CASSPQPSGGHEQYF. For the CDR3, the DNA is TGTGCCAGCAGCCCCCAGCCTAGCGGGGGACACGAGCAGTACTTC.

This clone was picked up one time. The chain uses TRBV7-6 and TRBJ2-1; D is perhaps TRBD2 (5 bases). CDR1 is SGHVS and CDR2 is FNYEAQ in the germline V gene. With 5 bases removed from V and 9 bases from J, the gap between germline ends came to 11 bases. The CDR3 runs to 12 residues. CDR3 amino acids: CASSVFEGEQFF. CDR3 DNA: TGTGCCAGCAGCGTCTTTGAGGGTGAGCAGTTCTTC.

The chain recombines TRBV15 with TRBJ2-2; D uncertain. The CDR3 is 13 residues long. Trimming took off 0 bases at V and 3 bases at J, with 2 bases between the two ends. Germline CDR1 reads LNHNV; CDR2 reads YYDKDF (reference sequence). This CDR3 reads CATSREHTGELFF. CDR3 sequence (DNA): TGTGCCACCAGCAGAGAACACACCGGGGAGCTGTTTTTT.

The chain is built from TRBV10-3 and TRBJ1-5; no firm D call. There are 12 residues in the CDR3. The V end lost 6 bases, the J end lost 7 bases, and 10 bases lay between the germline ends. Germline V CDR1 and CDR2: ENHRY, SYGVKD. This CDR3 is CAISDLPQPQHF. The CDR3 nucleotides read TGTGCCATCAGCGACCTTCCCCAGCCCCAGCATTTT.

This rearrangement joins TRBV19 to TRBJ2-7; D perhaps matches TRBD1 (5 bases). Germline V CDR1 and CDR2: LNHDA, SQIVND (reference sequence). V lost 3 bases and J lost 7, with 16 bases in between. This CDR3 is 14 amino acids long. CDR3 DNA sequence: TGTGCCAGTAGTATGGGGCACCTCGTACGGGAGCAGTACTTC. Translation gives CASSMGHLVREQYF.

The chain employs TRBV5-1 and TRBJ1-2; 8 nucleotides agree with TRBD1. The CDR3 is 19 amino acids. Germline CDR1 is SGHRS and CDR2 is YFSETQ. Trimming took 3 bases from V and 5 from J; bases not matched to a gene: 21. CDR3 sequence (DNA): TGCGCCAGCAGCTCGATTGTGCCGCAGGGGGCGGTCGGGCTGTATGGCTACACCTTC. Translating gives CASSSIVPQGAVGLYGYTF.

The chain recombines TRBV15 with TRBJ1-2; 7 bases match TRBD1. Germline lookup yields CDR1 LNHNV and CDR2 YYDKDF (reference sequence). This CDR3 contains 15 residues. J lost 4 bases, V lost 5 bases, and 10 bases had no gene match. Written as DNA, the CDR3 is TGTGCCACCAGCGGGGGACAGCCCTCGCCCTATGGCTACACCTTC. Translation: CATSGGQPSPYGYTF.

The chain has TRBV28 and TRBJ1-4, with 7 bases fitting TRBD1. The CDR3 contains 14 residues. Germline values: CDR1 MDHEN, CDR2 SYDVKM. V dropped 7 bases and J dropped 7; count of bases not matched to a gene: 9. The CDR3 nucleotides read TGTGCCAGCAAAGACAGGGTGAGGAGTGAAAAACTGTTTTTT. It encodes CASKDRVRSEKLFF.

On this clone itself: Different DNA sequences within this sample yield the same CDR3. The gene calls are TRBV9 and TRBJ2-2; D might be TRBD1 or TRBD2, each matching 5 bases. Germline CDR1 reads SGDLS; CDR2 reads YYNGEE. CDR3 length: 15 residues. Deletions cut 0 bases from V and 1 base from J, with 7 bases between. In nucleotides, the CDR3 is TGTGCCAGCAGCGTAGGTGGGGGGAACACCGGGGAGCTGTTTTTT. It specifies CASSVGGGNTGELFF.

V gene TRBV4-3 combines with J gene TRBJ2-1, with 9 nucleotides matching TRBD2. The CDR3 sequence is 17 residues long. The germline V gene encodes CDR1 LGHNA and CDR2 YSLEER. V shed 0 bases, J shed 8 bases, and the junction held 11 bases outside the gene matches. The CDR3 sequence: CASSQDLGGGGADEQFF. The CDR3 DNA is TGCGCCAGCAGCCAAGATCTCGGTGGCGGGGGGGCCGATGAGCAGTTCTTC.

The V gene is TRBV9, the J gene TRBJ2-2, with D hard to call. CDR1 is SGDLS and CDR2 is YYNGEE in the germline V gene. This CDR3 contains 16 residues. Trimming removed 0 bases at V and 6 bases at J, with 15 bases between. CDR3 region: CASSVGSSRRPGELFF. CDR3 in DNA: TGTGCCAGCAGCGTAGGTTCCTCCAGGCGACCCGGGGAGCTGTTTTTT.

This clone appeared a single time. The CDR3 region is CASSAEAESSYNEQFF. CDR3 nucleotides: TGTGCCAGCAGCGCCGAGGCAGAATCCTCCTACAATGAGCAGTTCTTC. The chain carries TRBV9 and TRBJ2-1; no clear D. Germline CDR1 is SGDLS and CDR2 is YYNGEE. V was clipped by 3 bases and J by 0 bases, with 13 bases between them. The CDR3 runs to 16 residues.